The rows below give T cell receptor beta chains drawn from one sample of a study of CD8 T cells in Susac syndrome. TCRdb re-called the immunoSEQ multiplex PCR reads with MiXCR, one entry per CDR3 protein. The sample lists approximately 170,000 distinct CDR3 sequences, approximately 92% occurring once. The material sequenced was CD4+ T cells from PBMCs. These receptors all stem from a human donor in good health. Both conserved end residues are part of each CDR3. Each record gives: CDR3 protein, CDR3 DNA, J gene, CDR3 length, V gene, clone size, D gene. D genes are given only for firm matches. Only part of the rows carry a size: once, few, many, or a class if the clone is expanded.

CASSGTGTGNTIYF	TGTGCCAGCAGTGGGACAGGGACTGGAAACACCATATATTTT	TRBJ1-3	14	TRBV2	NA	TRBD1
CASSPLAQETQYF	TGTGCCAGCTCACCCCTAGCCCAAGAGACCCAGTACTTC	TRBJ2-5	13	TRBV18	NA	NA
CASSLQGQGETQYF	TGCGCCAGCAGCTTACAGGGTCAGGGAGAGACCCAGTACTTC	TRBJ2-5	14	TRBV5-1	NA	NA
CASSLEGGRSDTQYF	TGCGCCAGCAGCTTGGAGGGGGGCCGGTCAGATACGCAGTATTTT	TRBJ2-3	15	TRBV5-1	NA	NA
CASSSGTGGLPNTEAFF	TGTGCCAGCAGCTCCGGGACCGGCGGATTACCGAACACTGAAGCTTTCTTT	TRBJ1-1	17	TRBV5-4	once	NA
CASSTAAGNYGYTF	TGTGCCAGCAGTACGGCGGCGGGTAACTATGGCTACACCTTC	TRBJ1-2	14	TRBV12-3/TRBV12-4	NA	NA
CASSSGQTEAFF	TGTGCCAGCAGCTCGGGACAGACTGAAGCTTTCTTT	TRBJ1-1	12	TRBV5-4	NA	TRBD1
CAISGGRAHGYTF	TGTGCCATCAGTGGGGGCAGAGCCCATGGCTACACCTTC	TRBJ1-2	13	TRBV10-3	NA	NA
CASSFKTEAFF	TGTGCCAGCAGCTTTAAGACAGAAGCTTTCTTT	TRBJ1-1	11	TRBV7-9	once	NA
CASSTGLIQETQYF	TGCGCCAGCAGCACCGGACTGATACAAGAGACCCAGTACTTC	TRBJ2-5	14	TRBV5-1	NA	NA
CASSPNMNTEAFF	TGTGCCAGCAGCCCGAATATGAACACTGAAGCTTTCTTT	TRBJ1-1	13	TRBV14	NA	NA
CASSQDPTGLPYEQYF	TGCGCCAGCAGCCAAGACCCTACGGGATTACCCTACGAGCAGTACTTC	TRBJ2-7	16	TRBV4-1	NA	NA
CASSGRGETEAFF	TGTGCCAGCAGTGGGCGAGGGGAAACTGAAGCTTTCTTT	TRBJ1-1	13	TRBV12-3/TRBV12-4	NA	NA
CAWSVPGRRSVRQPQHF	TGTGCCTGGAGTGTACCGGGGCGGCGGTCGGTTCGTCAGCCCCAGCATTTT	TRBJ1-5	17	TRBV30	NA	NA
CASSPSPGGVGYTF	TGTGCCAGCAGCCCCAGTCCAGGGGGCGTTGGCTACACCTTC	TRBJ1-2	14	TRBV7-6	NA	TRBD1
CSAASGSYNEQFF	TGCAGTGCTGCCTCCGGTTCTTACAATGAGCAGTTCTTC	TRBJ2-1	13	TRBV20-1	NA	NA
CASSPATGVGNSPLHF	TGTGCCAGCAGCCCCGCGACGGGAGTGGGCAATTCACCCCTCCACTTT	TRBJ1-6	16	TRBV7-2	once	NA
CSAPGKTGVTEAFF	TGCAGTGCTCCAGGAAAGACAGGGGTCACTGAAGCTTTCTTT	TRBJ1-1	14	TRBV20-1	NA	TRBD1
CASTFAGEGEAFF	TGTGCCAGTACGTTCGCGGGGGAGGGTGAAGCTTTCTTT	TRBJ1-1	13	TRBV19	NA	NA
CSVATGGMNYGYTF	TGCAGCGTTGCCACAGGGGGTATGAACTATGGCTACACCTTC	TRBJ1-2	14	TRBV29-1	NA	TRBD1
CASSLGAAGSADTQYF	TGCGCCAGCAGCTTGGGGGCGGCAGGGTCCGCAGATACGCAGTATTTT	TRBJ2-3	16	TRBV5-1	NA	NA
CASSPDRVATGELFF	TGCGCCAGCAGCCCGGACAGGGTGGCGACCGGGGAGCTGTTTTTT	TRBJ2-2	15	TRBV5-1	NA	TRBD1
CASSAGTGGSEAFF	TGCGCCAGCAGCGCGGGGACAGGGGGCTCTGAAGCTTTCTTT	TRBJ1-1	14	TRBV5-1	NA	TRBD1
CASSHQGRYQETQYF	TGTGCCAGCAGCCACCAGGGGCGGTACCAAGAGACCCAGTACTTC	TRBJ2-5	15	TRBV3-1	NA	NA
CASSRDRGGDTQYF	TGTGCCAGCAGCAGGGACAGGGGAGGAGATACGCAGTATTTT	TRBJ2-3	14	TRBV7-9	once	TRBD1
CASSYSMEYEQYF	TGTGCCAGCAGTTACTCGATGGAGTACGAGCAGTACTTC	TRBJ2-7	13	TRBV6-2/TRBV6-3	NA	NA
CATSRGQSADGYTF	TGTGCCACCAGCAGAGGACAGTCAGCCGATGGCTACACCTTC	TRBJ1-2	14	TRBV15	once	NA
CASSPQGPQNGYTF	TGTGCCAGCTCACCCCAGGGGCCCCAGAATGGCTACACCTTC	TRBJ1-2	14	TRBV18	NA	NA
CSARDSGQGTVDEQYF	TGCAGTGCTAGAGATTCCGGACAGGGGACCGTTGACGAGCAGTACTTC	TRBJ2-7	16	TRBV20-1	NA	TRBD1
CASYELNTEAFF	TGTGCCAGCTACGAGTTGAACACTGAAGCTTTCTTT	TRBJ1-1	12	TRBV7-8	NA	NA
CSATYTSGLAGGSYNEQFF	TGCAGTGCGACCTACACCTCGGGACTAGCGGGGGGGTCCTACAATGAGCAGTTCTTC	TRBJ2-1	19	TRBV20-1	NA	TRBD2
CAISDLRLNYGYTF	TGTGCCATCAGTGATCTACGGTTGAACTATGGCTACACCTTC	TRBJ1-2	14	TRBV10-3	NA	NA
CASSPQGANIQYF	TGCGCCAGCAGCCCACAGGGGGCAAACATTCAGTACTTC	TRBJ2-4	13	TRBV5-1	NA	TRBD1
CASSLAALDTQYF	TGTGCCAGCAGCTTGGCCGCTCTTGATACGCAGTATTTT	TRBJ2-3	13	TRBV5-6	NA	NA
CASSIDKGKGPQHF	TGTGCCAGTAGTATAGATAAGGGTAAGGGGCCCCAGCATTTT	TRBJ1-5	14	TRBV19	NA	NA
CASSASTGRGETQYF	TGTGCCAGCAGTGCTTCGACAGGGAGGGGAGAGACCCAGTACTTC	TRBJ2-5	15	TRBV6-1	NA	NA
CASSAQGPQETQYF	TGTGCCAGCAGTGCACAGGGCCCGCAAGAGACCCAGTACTTC	TRBJ2-5	14	TRBV6-1	NA	NA
CASSSDPTGLSTEAFF	TGCGCCAGCAGCTCAGACCCGACAGGGTTGAGCACTGAAGCTTTCTTT	TRBJ1-1	16	TRBV5-1	NA	TRBD1
CASSQSSLVPYNEQFF	TGCGCCAGCAGTCAATCGTCGCTAGTGCCCTACAATGAGCAGTTCTTC	TRBJ2-1	16	TRBV23-1	NA	NA
CAISVGLMNTEAFF	TGTGCCATCAGTGTGGGGTTGATGAACACTGAAGCTTTCTTT	TRBJ1-1	14	TRBV10-3	NA	NA
CASSPGGDDIQYF	TGTGCCAGCAGCCCCGGGGGCGACGACATTCAGTACTTC	TRBJ2-4	13	TRBV11-2	once	NA
CASSLLGGDGEQPQHF	TGTGCCAGCAGCTTACTGGGCGGGGACGGGGAGCAGCCCCAGCATTTT	TRBJ1-5	16	TRBV7-9	NA	NA
CSVDAPGRYNGYTF	TGCAGCGTTGATGCCCCGGGACGGTACAATGGCTACACCTTC	TRBJ1-2	14	TRBV29-1	NA	NA
CSARNRQGSHNEQFF	TGCAGTGCTAGGAACCGACAGGGTTCCCACAATGAGCAGTTCTTC	TRBJ2-1	15	TRBV20-1	NA	TRBD1
CASSLRVLGELFF	TGTGCCAGCAGCTTACGAGTCCTCGGGGAGCTGTTTTTT	TRBJ2-2	13	TRBV7-8	NA	NA
CASSPQQGSRQFF	TGTGCCAGCAGCCCACAACAGGGTTCAAGGCAGTTCTTC	TRBJ2-1	13	TRBV4-2	NA	NA
CSARDSNRADEKLFF	TGCAGTGCTAGAGATTCGAACAGGGCGGATGAAAAACTGTTTTTT	TRBJ1-4	15	TRBV20-1	once	NA
CASSQHLPKASQNYGYTF	TGTGCCAGCAGCCAACACCTCCCCAAGGCTAGCCAAAACTATGGCTACACCTTC	TRBJ1-2	18	TRBV3-1	NA	NA
CASSQPGVYEQYF	TGTGCCAGCAGCCAACCGGGGGTCTACGAGCAGTACTTC	TRBJ2-7	13	TRBV3-1	NA	NA
CAWSWDRETQYF	TGTGCCTGGAGCTGGGACAGAGAGACCCAGTACTTC	TRBJ2-5	12	TRBV30	NA	TRBD1
CASSKCRTISYEQYF	TGTGCCAGCAGCAAATGCCGTACAATCTCCTACGAGCAGTACTTC	TRBJ2-7	15	TRBV21-1	once	NA
CASSVAENTEAFF	TGCGCCAGCAGTGTTGCGGAAAACACTGAAGCTTTCTTT	TRBJ1-1	13	TRBV10-1	NA	NA
CASSVAGGYEKLFF	TGTGCCAGCAGCGTAGCCGGGGGATATGAAAAACTGTTTTTT	TRBJ1-4	14	TRBV7-9	NA	NA
CASGTWGKDTEAFF	TGTGCCAGCGGAACCTGGGGGAAAGACACTGAAGCTTTCTTT	TRBJ1-1	14	TRBV6-5	NA	NA
CSALQGATREQYF	TGCAGTGCTCTACAGGGGGCTACTCGAGAGCAGTACTTC	TRBJ2-7	13	TRBV20-1	NA	TRBD1
CASSLRPNTDTQYF	TGTGCCAGCAGCCTTAGGCCAAACACAGATACGCAGTATTTT	TRBJ2-3	14	TRBV9	NA	NA
CASSPPGAEAFF	TGTGCCAGCTCACCTCCCGGGGCTGAAGCTTTCTTT	TRBJ1-1	12	TRBV18	NA	NA
CASSLAGSDYEQYF	TGTGCCAGCAGCTTGGCCGGGTCGGACTACGAGCAGTACTTC	TRBJ2-7	14	TRBV5-4	NA	NA
CSVATGSLSSYEQYF	TGCAGCGTGGCGACAGGTAGTCTGAGCTCCTACGAGCAGTACTTC	TRBJ2-7	15	TRBV29-1	once	NA
CASSLERGSEAFF	TGTGCCAGCAGCTTGGAGAGGGGGTCAGAAGCTTTCTTT	TRBJ1-1	13	TRBV5-4	NA	NA